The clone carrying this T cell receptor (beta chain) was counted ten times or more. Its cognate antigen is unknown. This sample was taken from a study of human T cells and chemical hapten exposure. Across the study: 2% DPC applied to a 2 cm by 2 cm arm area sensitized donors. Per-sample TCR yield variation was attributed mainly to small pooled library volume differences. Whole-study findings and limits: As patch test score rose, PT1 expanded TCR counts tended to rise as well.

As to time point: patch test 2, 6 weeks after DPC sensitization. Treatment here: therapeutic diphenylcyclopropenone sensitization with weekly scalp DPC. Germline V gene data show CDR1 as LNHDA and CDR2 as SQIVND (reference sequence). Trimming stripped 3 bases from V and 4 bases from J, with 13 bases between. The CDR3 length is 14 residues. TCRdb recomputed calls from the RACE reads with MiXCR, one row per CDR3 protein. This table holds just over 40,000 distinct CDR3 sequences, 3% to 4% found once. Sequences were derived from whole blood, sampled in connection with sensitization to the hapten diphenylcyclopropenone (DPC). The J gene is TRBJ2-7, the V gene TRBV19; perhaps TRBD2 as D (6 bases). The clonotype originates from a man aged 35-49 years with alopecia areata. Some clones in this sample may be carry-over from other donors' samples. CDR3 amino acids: CASSITGVVYEQYF. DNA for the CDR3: TGTGCCAGTAGTATCACGGGAGTGGTTTACGAGCAGTACTTC.